The 25 T cell receptor beta chains in this list originate from one sample, sequenced in a study of CD8 T cells in ankylosing spondylitis. Using its own MiXCR run on the 5' RACE reads, TCRdb lists one record per CDR3 protein. The sample carries around 150,000 distinct CDR3 sequences, 25% to 35% recorded once. Sequencing was carried out using synovial fluid, either unsorted or a sorted T cell fraction (not recorded which). The receptors were sampled from a male donor with ankylosing spondylitis.

The chain uses TRBV28 and TRBJ1-5, with no clear D. Germline V lookup: CDR1 MDHEN, CDR2 SYDVKM. Trimming removed 2 bases at V and 3 bases at J, with 5 bases between. The CDR3 spans 13 residues. The CDR3 coding sequence is TGTGCCAGCAGTTTAAATGCCAATCAGCCCCAGCATTTT. As protein: CASSLNANQPQHF.

This clonotype was counted many times. The chain joins TRBV7-9 to TRBJ1-1, with 8 bases fitting TRBD1. The CDR3 sequence is 14 residues long. Germline CDR1 and CDR2: SEHNR and FQNEAQ (reference sequence). V shed 5 bases, J shed 7 bases, and the junction held 9 bases outside the gene matches. CDR3 protein: CASSRLGQGGEAFF. For the CDR3, the DNA is TGTGCCAGCAGCCGTTTAGGACAGGGCGGTGAAGCTTTCTTT.

The rearrangement uses TRBV7-3 and TRBJ2-2; D ambiguous. The CDR3 runs 12 residues. Germline loops: CDR1 SGHTA, CDR2 FQGTGA. V shed 5 bases and J shed 8 bases, with 9 bases lying between them. CDR3 bases: TGTGCCAGCAGCCCTCCGCTGGGGGAGCTGTTTTTT. Its protein is CASSPPLGELFF.

This clonotype was found once. This chain connects TRBV30 to TRBJ2-1; 12 bases line up with TRBD2. V lost 2 bases and J lost 4; bases outside the gene matches: 9. The CDR3 length is 17 residues. CDR1 and CDR2 from the germline V gene are GTSNPN and SVGIG (reference sequence). CDR3 amino acids: CAWSRLAGVRLYNEQFF. The CDR3 coding sequence is TGTGCCTGGAGTAGACTAGCGGGAGTACGGCTTTACAATGAGCAGTTCTTC.

This clonotype was seen repeatedly, ten times or more. This chain connects TRBV20-1 to TRBJ1-2, with TRBD1 matching 8 bases. This CDR3 comprises 15 residues. After removal of 5 bases from V and 9 bases from J, the junction contained 17 bases not matched to a gene. CDR1 is DFQATT and CDR2 is SNEGSKA in the germline V gene (reference sequence). This CDR3 is CSAQEMQGATVRYTF. DNA for the CDR3: TGCAGTGCTCAAGAAATGCAGGGGGCGACAGTCCGCTACACCTTC.

The chain is built from TRBV29-1 and TRBJ1-1; 12 nucleotides align to TRBD1. This CDR3 is 13 amino acids long. The germline gives CDR1 SQVTM, CDR2 ANQGSEA. Germline trimming cut 5 bases from V and 10 bases from J; bases unmatched to any gene: 8. CDR3 nucleotide sequence: TGCAGCGTTACCGGGACAGGGGGCAGTGGAGCTTTCTTT. Its protein is CSVTGTGGSGAFF.

This clonotype came up a few times. The chain employs TRBV10-3 and TRBJ2-7; TRBD2 is a possible D gene (5 bases). This CDR3 is 13 amino acids long. Germline V gives CDR1 ENHRY, CDR2 SYGVKD. With 10 bases removed from V and 7 bases from J, the gap between germline ends came to 20 bases. The CDR3 DNA reads TGTGCCACAGGAGGTTCCGGGGAACGGGAGCAGTACTTC. Its protein is CATGGSGEREQYF.

This clonotype was detected ten times or more. The rearrangement links TRBV3-1 to TRBJ2-1, with 9 bases lining up with TRBD1. This CDR3 is 16 amino acids long. The ends lost 4 bases at V and 3 bases at J; junction bases unmatched: 7. Germline lookup yields CDR1 LGHDT and CDR2 YNNKEL (reference sequence). The CDR3 coding sequence is TGTGCCAGCAGCCGCCGGACAGGGGCATTCTACAATGAGCAGTTCTTC. This sequence encodes CASSRRTGAFYNEQFF.

This chain connects TRBV20-1 to TRBJ2-1; 9 positions agree with TRBD2. The CDR3 runs 15 residues. Germline assignment: CDR1 DFQATT and CDR2 SNEGSKA (reference sequence). V trimming: 3 bases; J trimming: 8 bases; junction bases outside the gene matches: 11. Here the CDR3 DNA reads TGCAGTGCTAGCGGCCCGGGACTAGCTTTCCATGAGCAGTTCTTC. Protein sequence: CSASGPGLAFHEQFF.

The chain carries TRBV4-3 and TRBJ2-5; a weak D match, TRBD1 (5 bases). The CDR3 extends over 16 amino acids. From germline, CDR1 is LGHNA and CDR2 YSLEER. V was shortened by 2 bases and J by 5 bases, with 18 bases between the two germline ends. This CDR3 is CASSQRIQGGWETQYF. CDR3 DNA: TGCGCCAGCAGCCAACGTATTCAGGGTGGATGGGAGACCCAGTACTTC.

The chain uses TRBV28 and TRBJ1-5, with D possibly matching TRBD1 (6 bases). The V gene lost 4 bases and the J gene lost 5 bases, with 9 bases spanning the gap. The CDR3 totals 13 residues. CDR1 is MDHEN, CDR2 SYDVKM, per germline. DNA of the CDR3: TGTGCCAGCAGTTGGGACACCTATCAGCCCCAGCATTTT. This gives the protein CASSWDTYQPQHF.

This clonotype has more than one count but fewer than ten. This rearrangement joins TRBV12-3 or TRBV12-4 to TRBJ2-5, with a weak D call TRBD2 (6 bases). V was trimmed by 2 bases and J by 4 bases, leaving 11 bases between them. There are 14 residues in the CDR3. The CDR3 bases are TGTGCCAGCAGTTTACCGGGGAGGAGAGAGACCCAGTACTTC. It translates to CASSLPGRRETQYF.

The rearrangement joins TRBV5-1 to TRBJ2-1, with D tentatively TRBD1 (6 bases). The ends were cut back, 2 bases at V and 5 bases at J, with 20 bases in the middle. Germline V CDR1 and CDR2: SGHRS, YFSETQ. This CDR3 is 17 amino acids long. The CDR3 loop is CASSLGYRVNGNNEQFF. Written as DNA, the CDR3 is TGCGCCAGCAGCTTAGGATACAGGGTCAATGGGAACAATGAGCAGTTCTTC.

This rearrangement joins TRBV28 to TRBJ2-1; 8 nucleotides line up with TRBD1. Germline CDR1 reads MDHEN; CDR2 reads SYDVKM. V lost 6 bases to trimming and J lost 0 bases; unmatched junction nucleotides: 4. This CDR3 has 15 amino acids. The CDR3: CASSRQGSSYNEQFF. The CDR3 DNA sequence: TGTGCCAGCAGCCGACAGGGGAGCTCCTACAATGAGCAGTTCTTC.

V and J are TRBV2 and TRBJ2-2; D may be TRBD1 (5 bases). V was cut by 7 bases and J by 4 bases, with 19 bases left in between. CDR1 is SNHLY and CDR2 is FYNNEI in the germline V gene. CDR3 size: 16 residues. The CDR3 nucleotides are TGTGCCAGCACGGGCAGGGCCAATAGTCGCACCGGGGAGCTGTTTTTT. Translating gives CASTGRANSRTGELFF.

For the CDR3, the DNA is TGTGCCAGCAGCTTCGGGACAGGGGCTCTACTCTCCTACGAGCAGTACTTC. This sequence encodes CASSFGTGALLSYEQYF. The chain uses TRBV7-9 and TRBJ2-7; TRBD1 matches 10 bases. CDR1 is SEHNR and CDR2 is FQNEAQ in the germline V gene (reference sequence). The CDR3 has 17 residues. V shed 3 bases, J shed 0 bases, and the junction held 8 bases outside the gene matches.

This clonotype has just a few counts. This chain joins TRBV27 and TRBJ2-4, with D possibly being TRBD1 or TRBD2 (6 bases each). In germline, CDR1 is MNHEY, CDR2 SMNVEV (reference sequence). Trimming took 5 bases from V and 1 from J, leaving 21 bases between them. This CDR3 spans 18 amino acids. Here the CDR3 reads CASSPLGGRGQAKNIQYF. For the CDR3, the DNA is TGTGCCAGCAGTCCGTTGGGGGGCAGGGGTCAGGCCAAAAACATTCAGTACTTC.

Comment on this clonotype: A junction boundary mismatches the germline segment, possibly from a read error. The gene calls are TRBV20-1 and TRBJ2-1; 7 positions agree with TRBD2. Germline lookup yields CDR1 DFQATT and CDR2 SNEGSKA (reference sequence). The CDR3 totals 11 residues. The CDR3 bases are TGCAGTGCTAGAGCCGGAGGGCTAGCGGACTTC. Translated: CSARAGGLADF.

The chain uses TRBV5-1 and TRBJ2-7; unclear D gene. Looked up from germline, CDR1 is SGHRS and CDR2 is YFSETQ. CDR3 length: 15 amino acids. Trimming stripped 4 bases from V and 0 bases from J, with 14 bases between. CDR3: CASSPRPVSSYEQYF. The CDR3 DNA reads TGCGCCAGCAGCCCCCGTCCGGTCTCCTCCTACGAGCAGTACTTC.

This rearrangement joins TRBV7-9 to TRBJ2-5, with 7 bases fitting TRBD2. Trimming removed 5 bases from V and 3 bases from J; junction bases left unmatched: 6. The CDR3 has 14 amino acids. Germline assignment: CDR1 SEHNR and CDR2 FQNEAQ (reference sequence). This chain's CDR3 is CASSGRDYEETQYF. The CDR3 DNA reads as TGTGCCAGCAGCGGCCGGGACTATGAAGAGACCCAGTACTTC.

The chain uses TRBV11-1 and TRBJ2-1, with D possibly matching TRBD2 (7 bases). V gave up 11 bases and J gave up 0 bases, with 26 bases separating them. Germline CDR1 and CDR2: SGHAT and FQDESV (reference sequence). The CDR3 extends over 18 amino acids. The CDR3 loop is CALGRGLQPQSSYNEQFF. The CDR3 DNA reads as TGTGCCTTAGGGCGGGGGCTCCAACCCCAAAGCTCCTACAATGAGCAGTTCTTC.

The chain links TRBV7-8 to TRBJ1-5; D is ambiguous. This CDR3 is built from 15 residues. V dropped 2 bases and J dropped 3 bases, with 11 bases sitting between them. The germline gives CDR1 SGHVS, CDR2 FQNEAQ. DNA for the CDR3: TGTGCCAGCAGCTTAAGGTCCCAGGCCAATCAGCCCCAGCATTTT. Translating gives CASSLRSQANQPQHF.

This clonotype is termed medium-sized. The rearrangement joins TRBV3-1 to TRBJ1-2; unclear D gene. This CDR3 comprises 11 residues. Germline CDR1 LGHDT, CDR2 YNNKEL (reference sequence). V lost 3 bases, J lost 4 bases, and 3 bases lay in between. CDR3 in amino acids: CASSHIYGYTF. CDR3 nucleotide sequence: TGTGCCAGCAGCCATATCTATGGCTACACCTTC.

This clonotype has ten or more counts. J is TRBJ2-3 and V is TRBV28, with TRBD1 identical over 11 bases. The germline V gene encodes CDR1 MDHEN and CDR2 SYDVKM. The V gene end was trimmed by 5 bases and the J gene end by 2 bases; junction bases not matched to a gene: 15. The CDR3 consists of 19 residues. CDR3 loop: CASSPTTGTGGPSTDTQYF. The CDR3 coding sequence is TGTGCCAGCAGTCCAACTACCGGGACAGGGGGTCCCTCCACAGATACGCAGTATTTT.

This clonotype was seen ten or more times. The chain carries TRBV12-3 or TRBV12-4 and TRBJ1-5; D perhaps matches TRBD1 (5 bases). The V and J ends lost 3 bases and 7 bases respectively, with 16 bases between them. This CDR3 is built from 15 residues. In DNA, the CDR3 is TGTGCCAGCAGTTTTAGGGACTCTGGGGGGCAGCCCCAGCATTTT. Its translation: CASSFRDSGGQPQHF.